The T cell receptor beta chain under discussion was sequenced for a study of siplizumab effects on memory and regulatory T cells. Study summary: Run as pairs, the mixed lymphocyte reactions received siplizumab at approximately 1 ug/mL or no drug.

Clones were read by immunoSEQ multiplex PCR, and TCRdb kept only the in-frame ones, dropping some. Among 8,000 or so clones listed, about 38% were seen once. Coculture of mixed lymphocyte reaction cells was performed at 37°C for 5 to 6 days. The labelling of responder PBMCs with CFSE and of stimulator PBMCs with Violet Dye preceded their 1:1 mixing. Germline V gene lookup returns CDR1 MNHNY and CDR2 SVGAGI (reference sequence). The CDR3 extends over 14 amino acids. V was cut by 6 bases and J by 1 base, with 12 bases left in between. Findings of the study overall: Treatment with siplizumab left mappable alloreactive CD4+ clones averaging about 63% Treg-derived, compared with around 26% in controls.

On this clone itself: Its antigen is unidentified.

The sequence derives from a human donor in good health; the cells came from an allogeneic mixed lymphocyte reaction. The sequenced material came from CFSE-low (dividing) CD8+ T cells sorted from an allogeneic mixed lymphocyte reaction. The V and J genes are TRBV6-6 and TRBJ1-1, with D possibly being TRBD1 (6 bases). The CDR3 DNA reads TGTGCCAGCAGCCTCTACAGGGCGAACACTGAAGCTTTCTTT. This gives the protein CASSLYRANTEAFF.